This TCR beta chain was observed in a study of shared clonotypes between healthy human individuals. Study-wide background: CD4 naive and memory got three plates each, CD8 naive two, CD8 memory one. Findings of the study overall: Compared with clonotypes that all four donors shared, non-shared clonotypes had lower generation probabilities.

It was CD45RO-negative cells, positively selected for CCR7, that made up naive CD8 cells, with terminally differentiated effector memory CD45RA+ cells excluded. A note on this clone: Its antigen is unidentified.

This CDR3 has 12 amino acids. Trimming took 6 bases from V and 7 from J, leaving 12 bases between them. Germline loops: CDR1 SGHAT, CDR2 FQNNGV. Genomic DNA per cell subset filled all wells of several immunoSEQ plates. Original processing methods: Filtering differed since immunoSEQ provided only junctions, with no quality scores. Sequenced by immunoSEQ multiplex PCR; TCRdb stores in-frame clones only, minus some. V, J and clone size were drawn from that table, and D and trimming were deduced from the DNA. The data show 450,000 to 700,000 clones, with nearly 97% seen just once and about 0.11% held by the top ten.

The sequence derives from a woman in her 30s in good health. This chain connects TRBV11-2 to TRBJ1-2; D ambiguous. The sequencing input was naive CD8+ T cells sorted from blood. CDR3 amino acids: CASSFSSGGYTF. CDR3 coding DNA: TGTGCCAGCAGTTTTTCTTCGGGTGGCTACACCTTC.